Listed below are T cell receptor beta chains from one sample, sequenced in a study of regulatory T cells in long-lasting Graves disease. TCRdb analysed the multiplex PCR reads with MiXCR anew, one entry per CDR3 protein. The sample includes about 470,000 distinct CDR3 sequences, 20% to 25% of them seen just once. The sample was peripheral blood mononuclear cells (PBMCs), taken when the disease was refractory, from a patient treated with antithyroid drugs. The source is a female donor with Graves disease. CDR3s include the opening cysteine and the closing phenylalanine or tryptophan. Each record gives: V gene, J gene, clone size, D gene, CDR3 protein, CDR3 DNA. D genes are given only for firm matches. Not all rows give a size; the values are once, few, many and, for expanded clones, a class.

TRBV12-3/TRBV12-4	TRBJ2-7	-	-	CASSPGTTAYEQYF	TGTGCCAGCAGTCCCGGAACCACGGCCTACGAGCAGTACTTC
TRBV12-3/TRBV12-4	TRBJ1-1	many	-	CASRTRQEMNTEAFF	TGTGCCAGCAGAACTCGACAGGAGATGAACACTGAAGCTTTCTTT
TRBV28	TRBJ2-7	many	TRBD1	CASTLTGSDYEQYF	TGTGCCAGCACCCTGACAGGGTCGGACTACGAGCAGTACTTC
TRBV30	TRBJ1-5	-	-	CAWSRGAHQPQHF	TGTGCCTGGAGCCGCGGGGCTCATCAGCCCCAGCATTTT
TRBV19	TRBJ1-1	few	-	CASSSISQGAEGAFF	TGTGCCAGTAGCTCTATTTCACAGGGAGCAGAGGGAGCTTTCTTT
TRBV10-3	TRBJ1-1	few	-	CAIIAAGEMNTEAFF	TGTGCCATCATAGCCGCGGGGGAGATGAACACTGAAGCTTTCTTT
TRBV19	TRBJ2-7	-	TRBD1	CASSRGQGGSYEQYF	TGTGCCAGTAGTAGGGGACAGGGCGGGAGCTACGAGCAGTACTTC
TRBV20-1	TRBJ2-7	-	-	CSAGGPADEQYF	TGCAGTGCTGGGGGGCCTGCCGACGAGCAGTACTTC
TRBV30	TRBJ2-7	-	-	CAWTAVEGYEQYF	TGTGCCTGGACCGCTGTTGAGGGCTACGAGCAGTACTTC
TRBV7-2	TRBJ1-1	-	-	CASSLMSGLMNTEAFF	TGTGCCAGCAGCTTAATGTCAGGGCTCATGAACACTGAAGCTTTCTTT
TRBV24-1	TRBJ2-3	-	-	CATSELRDLTDTQYF	TGTGCCACCAGTGAGTTGCGGGATCTCACAGATACGCAGTATTTT
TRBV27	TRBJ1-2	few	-	CASSLDGGLGYGYTF	TGTGCCAGCAGTCTAGACGGGGGGTTGGGCTATGGCTACACCTTC
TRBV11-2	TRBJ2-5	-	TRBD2	CASSLGSRGETQYF	TGTGCCAGCAGCTTAGGATCGCGGGGGGAGACCCAGTACTTC
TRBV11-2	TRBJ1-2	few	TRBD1	CASSSYRGPSEGYTF	TGTGCCAGCAGCTCTTACAGGGGGCCATCCGAGGGCTACACCTTC